The 9 T cell receptor beta chains in this list originate from one sample, sequenced in a study of T cells expressing NK-cell markers. One entry per CDR3 protein, without DNA, is what TCRdb gives after re-calling the 5' RACE reads. The sample includes almost 450,000 distinct CDR3 sequences. Material: blood T cells: a sorted CD56 or NKG2C T cell subset, CD4+ or CD8+ T cells, or bulk PBMC T cells (not recorded which). These receptors originate from a woman aged 18 to 75 in good health.

The V gene is TRBV20-1, the J gene TRBJ2-7; TCRdb's D call, TRBD2, is unchecked because there is no DNA. This CDR3 contains 14 residues. Germline assignment: CDR1 DFQATT and CDR2 SNEGSKA (reference sequence). CDR3 loop: CSATGGLGGYEQYF.

This chain links TRBV20-1 with TRBJ2-4; TCRdb outputs TRBD2, but without DNA this stays unchecked. This CDR3 contains 18 residues. CDR1 is DFQATT, CDR2 SNEGSKA, per germline (reference sequence). This CDR3 is CSARDAGLAGVAKNIQYF.

Here the CDR3 reads CASSPIHRTSCEQYF. The chain recombines TRBV18 with TRBJ2-7. The length of the CDR3 is 15 residues. Germline CDR1 is KGHSH and CDR2 is LQKENI.

CDR3 loop: CASSTETGLGYGYTF. The chain carries TRBV9 and TRBJ1-2; TCRdb proposes TRBD1, but this gene call is untestable without DNA. Germline assignment: CDR1 SGDLS and CDR2 YYNGEE. This CDR3 region has 15 residues.

The CDR3 loop is CASTFDGMSKNIQYF. This rearrangement joins TRBV7-8 to TRBJ2-4; no DNA is available, so the TRBD1 call from TCRdb remains unchecked. CDR1 and CDR2 from the germline V gene are SGHVS and FQNEAQ. CDR3 length: 15 amino acids.

The chain is built from TRBV7-2 and TRBJ1-2. The CDR3 consists of 13 residues. CDR1 is SGHTA, CDR2 FQGNSA, per germline. The CDR3 spells CASSSQGPYGYTF. Full variable domain (missing parts from reference TRBV7-2 and TRBJ1-2): GAGVSQSPSNKVTEKGKDVELRCDPISGHTALYWYRQSLGQGLEFLIYFQGNSAPDKSGLPSDRFSAERTGGSVSTLTIQRTQQEDSAVYLCASSSQGPYGYTFGSGTRLTVV.

This chain links TRBV7-7 with TRBJ2-1; TCRdb's assignment of TRBD2 cannot be checked, as there is no DNA. The CDR3 has 15 amino acids. Germline values: CDR1 SSHAT, CDR2 FNYEAQ (reference sequence). CDR3 in amino acids: CASSLFLAGGNEQFF.

The chain recombines TRBV20-1 with TRBJ1-3. The CDR3 spans 13 residues. From germline, CDR1 is DFQATT and CDR2 SNEGSKA (reference sequence). The CDR3 is CSAMPRAWNTIYF.

J is TRBJ2-5 and V is TRBV6-2 or TRBV6-3. There are 15 residues in the CDR3. The germline V gene encodes CDR1 MNHEY and CDR2 SVGEGT. The CDR3 protein is CASRPLSLGQETQYF.